Below are 25 T cell receptor beta chains sequenced from a single sample in a study of blood T cell repertoires in COVID-19. TCRdb's copy holds only in-frame clones and misses some; the assay was immunoSEQ multiplex PCR. The sample lists under 250,000 clones, roughly 88% occurring once. The sample comprised peripheral blood. These receptors were taken from a woman in her 30s with COVID-19, enrolled during active disease.

The rearrangement links TRBV4-2 to TRBJ2-7; 9 nucleotides match TRBD1. Germline V CDR1 and CDR2: LGHNA, YNFKEQ. This CDR3 is 14 amino acids long. The J segment lost 5 bases and the V segment lost 3 bases, leaving 5 bases of the junction unmatched. As DNA, the CDR3 is TGTGCCAGCAGCCACAGGGACAGGGAGGACGAGCAGTACTTC. Translation: CASSHRDREDEQYF.

This chain links TRBV30 with TRBJ1-2; D perhaps matches TRBD1 (6 bases). Germline CDR1 GTSNPN, CDR2 SVGIG (reference sequence). V was pared by 3 bases and J by 4 bases, with 15 bases between. The CDR3 runs 14 residues. The CDR3 region has the DNA TGTGCCTGGAGAATTGGGGGGGCAGGCTATGGCTACACCTTC. Its translation is CAWRIGGAGYGYTF.

V gene TRBV9 combines with J gene TRBJ1-2, with 8 nucleotides matching TRBD1. Germline values: CDR1 SGDLS, CDR2 YYNGEE. V shed 3 bases and J 12 bases; nucleotides not matched to a gene: 10. The CDR3 length is 13 residues. For the CDR3, the DNA is TGTGCCAGCAGCGCAAAGCCAACAGGGGGGAACACCTTC. This codes for CASSAKPTGGNTF. Full variable domain (outside the CDR3, taken from reference TRBV9 and TRBJ1-2): DSGVTQTPKHLITATGQRVTLRCSPRSGDLSVYWYQQSLDQGLQFLIQYYNGEERAKGNILERFSAQQFPDLHSELNLSSLELGDSALYFCASSAKPTGGNTFGSGTRLTVV.

This chain joins TRBV19 and TRBJ1-1, with D uncertain. CDR1 is LNHDA, CDR2 SQIVND, per germline (reference sequence). This CDR3 is 11 amino acids long. V was shortened by 7 bases and J by 10 bases, with 13 bases between the two germline ends. The CDR3 sequence: CASTGGVGAFF. CDR3 DNA: TGTGCCAGTACTGGCGGGGTCGGAGCTTTCTTT.

The J gene is TRBJ2-5, the V gene TRBV5-1; 8 bases match TRBD1. The CDR3 has 16 amino acids. With V trimmed by 4 bases and J by 2 bases, 10 bases remained unmatched. In germline, CDR1 is SGHRS, CDR2 YFSETQ. In DNA, the CDR3 is TGCGCCAGCAGCACCGGACAGGGACGGGGTCAAGAGACCCAGTACTTC. Its translation is CASSTGQGRGQETQYF.

The chain links TRBV4-1 to TRBJ2-1; 7 nucleotides agree with TRBD1. Germline V gene sequence: CDR1 MGHRA, CDR2 YSYEKL. The CDR3 has 16 amino acids. V was clipped by 1 base and J by 5 bases; unmatched bases: 8. The CDR3 sequence is CASSQGPQTGNNEQFF. DNA of the CDR3: TGCGCCAGCAGCCAAGGCCCCCAGACAGGGAACAATGAGCAGTTCTTC.

This chain connects TRBV4-1 to TRBJ2-3; the match to TRBD1 covers 9 bases. The CDR3 length is 18 residues. The V segment lost 2 bases and the J segment 1 base; nucleotides outside the gene matches: 10. Germline lookup yields CDR1 MGHRA and CDR2 YSYEKL. CDR3 in amino acids: CASSQNFRGTGRTDTQYF. CDR3 in DNA: TGCGCCAGCAGCCAAAATTTCAGGGGGACAGGGCGCACAGATACGCAGTATTTT.

The V gene is TRBV3-1 (or the pseudogene TRBV3-2), the J gene TRBJ2-7, with 12 nucleotides matching TRBD2. This CDR3 contains 15 residues. CDR1 and CDR2 (germline): LGHDT, YNNKEL (reference sequence). V dropped 4 bases and J dropped 12; count of bases not matched to a gene: 13. CDR3 sequence reads: CASSPNGASGGVAYF. The DNA for the CDR3 is TGTGCCAGCAGCCCCAATGGGGCTAGCGGGGGGGTGGCGTACTTC.

This clone was counted a few times. This chain uses TRBV18 with TRBJ1-4; 8 bases line up with TRBD1. With 2 bases clipped from V and 6 bases from J, the junction kept 2 bases outside the gene matches. The germline V gene encodes CDR1 KGHSH and CDR2 LQKENI. This CDR3 contains 14 residues. The CDR3 is CASSPGRGHEKLFF. The DNA of the CDR3 is TGTGCCAGCTCACCAGGCAGGGGGCATGAAAAACTGTTTTTT.

The chain links TRBV30 to TRBJ1-1; 7 bases are a match to TRBD1. Germline V gene data show CDR1 as GTSNPN and CDR2 as SVGIG (reference sequence). This CDR3 has 14 amino acids. V was clipped by 4 bases and J by 6 bases; unmatched bases: 11. The DNA of the CDR3 is TGTGCCTGGAAAAGAGAGGGGGCGTATGCTGAAGCTTTCTTT. Amino acids: CAWKREGAYAEAFF.

V is TRBV11-3 and J is TRBJ2-5; tentatively, D is TRBD1 (5 bases). In germline, CDR1 is SGHNT, CDR2 YENEEA. V lost 5 bases and J lost 5, with 18 bases in between. The CDR3 is 15 amino acids. CDR3: CASSPGWGPEETQYF. The CDR3 DNA is TGTGCCAGCAGCCCCGGATGGGGCCCGGAGGAGACCCAGTACTTC.

The chain joins TRBV29-1 to TRBJ2-5; 10 nucleotides match TRBD2. The CDR3 totals 12 residues. Germline loops: CDR1 SQVTM, CDR2 ANQGSEA. The ends lost 5 bases at V and 5 bases at J; junction bases unmatched: 2. The CDR3 nucleotides are TGCAGCGTTCTAGCGGGGGCTGAGACCCAGTACTTC. The encoded protein is CSVLAGAETQYF.

The J gene is TRBJ2-5, the V gene TRBV19; the D gene is possibly TRBD1 (6 bases). The CDR3 loop spans 14 amino acids. Germline V gene sequence: CDR1 LNHDA, CDR2 SQIVND (reference sequence). The V end lost 3 bases, the J end lost 7 bases, and 15 bases lay between the germline ends. The CDR3 DNA reads TGTGCCAGTAGTATTGGACAGAGGAGTGTGACCCAGTACTTC. Translation gives CASSIGQRSVTQYF.

This clone was detected only once. The gene calls are TRBV4-3 and TRBJ2-1; tentative D call: TRBD2 (6 bases). The V end was cut by 5 bases, the J end by 4 bases, with 15 bases between. This CDR3 is 15 amino acids long. CDR1 is LGHNA and CDR2 is YSLEER in the germline V gene. CDR3 loop: CASSKGTQGYNEQFF. Written as DNA, the CDR3 is TGCGCCAGCAGCAAAGGGACTCAAGGATACAATGAGCAGTTCTTC.

The chain has TRBV20-1 and TRBJ1-4; tentative D call: TRBD1 (6 bases). CDR1 DFQATT and CDR2 SNEGSKA come from the germline V gene (reference sequence). CDR3 length: 15 amino acids. Trimming pared 3 bases from V and 4 bases from J, leaving 15 bases between. For the CDR3, the DNA is TGCAGTGCTAGTCCCCAAGACAGGCTTAATGAAAAACTGTTTTTT. Residues: CSASPQDRLNEKLFF.

This chain uses TRBV11-2 with TRBJ2-6, with TRBD2 identical over 13 bases. Germline CDR1 reads SGHAT; CDR2 reads FQNNGV. J lost 11 bases, V lost 5 bases, and 6 bases had no gene match. This CDR3 contains 15 residues. The CDR3 region has the DNA TGTGCCAGCAGCCCACGACTAGCGGGGGGAGACGTCCTGACTTTC. It is translated as CASSPRLAGGDVLTF.

This rearrangement joins TRBV5-1 to TRBJ2-1; no clear D. V lost 0 bases, J lost 5 bases, and 9 bases lay in between. The germline CDR1 and CDR2 sequences are SGHRS and YFSETQ. The CDR3 extends over 14 amino acids. The CDR3 reads CASSLAFEDNEQFF. Written as DNA, the CDR3 is TGCGCCAGCAGCTTGGCGTTTGAGGACAATGAGCAGTTCTTC.

This clone is a singleton in its sample. This chain links TRBV3-1 (or the pseudogene TRBV3-2) with TRBJ1-1; D perhaps matches TRBD1 (6 bases). V was pared by 2 bases and J by 0 bases, with 7 bases between. In germline, CDR1 is LGHDT, CDR2 YNNKEL (reference sequence). CDR3 size: 14 residues. CDR3 amino acids: CASSQHRVNTEAFF. For the CDR3, the DNA is TGTGCCAGCAGCCAACACAGGGTGAACACTGAAGCTTTCTTT.

V and J are TRBV5-6 and TRBJ2-3; 7 nucleotides align to TRBD2. The CDR3 is made up of 15 amino acids. The germline V gene has CDR1 SGHDT and CDR2 YYEEEE. The junction had 10 bases not matched to a gene; V was cut back by 4 bases and J by 5 bases. The CDR3 reads CASSRAGERRDTQYF. DNA of the CDR3: TGTGCCAGCAGCCGGGCGGGGGAAAGAAGAGATACGCAGTATTTT.

The genes are TRBV28 and TRBJ1-5; 7 nucleotides line up with TRBD1. The J segment lost 3 bases and the V segment lost 6 bases, leaving 2 bases of the junction unmatched. This CDR3 contains 13 residues. CDR1 MDHEN and CDR2 SYDVKM come from the germline V gene. The CDR3 coding sequence is TGTGCCAGCAGGGGACAGATCAATCAGCCCCAGCATTTT. It encodes CASRGQINQPQHF.

The rearrangement links TRBV10-3 to TRBJ1-2; D call uncertain. This CDR3 has 14 residues. Germline CDR1 ENHRY, CDR2 SYGVKD. The V end lost 2 bases, the J end lost 2 bases, and 9 bases lay between the germline ends. The CDR3: CAISEPSGNYGYTF. CDR3 in DNA: TGTGCCATCAGTGAGCCTTCCGGGAACTATGGCTACACCTTC.

The chain links TRBV9 to TRBJ1-5, with unresolved D. Per germline, CDR1 SGDLS and CDR2 YYNGEE. The CDR3 is made up of 14 amino acids. The V end lost 0 bases, the J end lost 6 bases, and 10 bases lay between the germline ends. The chain's CDR3 is CASSVGPGGQPQHF. In DNA form, the CDR3 reads TGTGCCAGCAGCGTAGGTCCGGGTGGTCAGCCCCAGCATTTT. Variable domain in full (rest from reference TRBV9 and TRBJ1-5): DSGVTQTPKHLITATGQRVTLRCSPRSGDLSVYWYQQSLDQGLQFLIQYYNGEERAKGNILERFSAQQFPDLHSELNLSSLELGDSALYFCASSVGPGGQPQHFGDGTRLSIL.

CDR3 loop: CASSEALGNPYGYTF. CDR3 nucleotides: TGTGCCAGCAGTGAAGCGCTGGGCAACCCTTATGGCTACACCTTC. V usage is TRBV2 and J usage is TRBJ1-2, with D hard to call. Trimming left V 0 bases short and J 5 bases short, with 13 bases between. In germline, CDR1 is SNHLY, CDR2 FYNNEI. The length of the CDR3 is 15 residues.

The rearrangement links TRBV3-1 (or the pseudogene TRBV3-2) to TRBJ1-1, with TRBD1 matching over 8 bases. This CDR3 has 13 amino acids. The junction had 9 bases not matched to a gene; V was cut back by 5 bases and J by 10 bases. Germline V lookup: CDR1 LGHDT, CDR2 YNNKEL (reference sequence). The chain's CDR3 is CASSTRTGSVAFF. CDR3 DNA sequence: TGTGCCAGCAGCACCCGGACAGGGAGTGTAGCTTTCTTT.

V usage is TRBV2 and J usage is TRBJ1-1; D might be TRBD1 (5 bases). Germline CDR1 SNHLY, CDR2 FYNNEI. This CDR3 is built from 15 residues. The V end lost 1 base, the J end lost 4 bases, and 13 bases lay between the germline ends. CDR3 region: CASSEVTQGITEAFF. CDR3 DNA sequence: TGTGCCAGCAGTGAAGTAACTCAGGGAATCACTGAAGCTTTCTTT.